Here is one TCR beta chain with its context. Its antigen is currently unknown. This record belongs to a study of cytomegalovirus exposure and HLA in healthy donors. Study-level background: Around 80 million unique TCRs from HLA-typed donors were held in an early data release.

Study results and limitations: TCR beta sequences reportedly predicted most subjects' HLA-A and HLA-B alleles accurately.

In the PCR, 60 Vbeta and 13 Jbeta primers were used. Here immunoSEQ multiplex PCR was the method, and the copy in TCRdb shows in-frame clones only, minus some. The sample consists of fewer than 200,000 clones, 80% of them appearing once. This CDR3 is 13 amino acids long. Germline loops: CDR1 MNHNS, CDR2 SASEGT. After removal of 6 bases from V and 11 bases from J, the junction contained 11 bases not matched to a gene. J is TRBJ1-1 and V is TRBV6-1, with 8 bases lining up with TRBD1. Specimen: PBMCs. This clonotype was sampled from a boy aged 5-17 years in good health and CMV-seronegative. CDR3 sequence reads: CASSRDDRGRAFF. CDR3 DNA sequence: TGTGCCAGCAGCCGAGACGACAGGGGTAGGGCTTTCTTT.